This T cell receptor beta chain is drawn from a study of OX40 agonist ivuxolimab in advanced cancers. Whole-study context: Eligibility rules accepted prior anti-PD-1, anti-PD-L1 or anti-CTLA-4 therapy, and 30% to 40% had some. Partial responses were seen in three patients, one with hepatocellular carcinoma and two with cutaneous melanoma.

J was trimmed by 8 bases and V by 0 bases; bases with no gene match: 8. The CDR3 is 16 amino acids. Germline V gene lookup returns CDR1 SGHDT and CDR2 YYEEEE. Data came from immunoSEQ multiplex PCR; TCRdb stores just in-frame clones and leaves some out. In the table there are 25,000 to 40,000 clones, more than 75% of which are singletons. This TCR was sampled from an adult with an advanced solid tumor such as melanoma, head and neck, liver or kidney cancer. The chain employs TRBV5-6 and TRBJ2-1, with 10 bases matching TRBD1. Specimen: CD4+ or CD8+ T cells sorted from blood, collected in a trial of the OX40 agonist ivuxolimab. The CDR3 sequence: CASSLAGQGLSDEQFF. CDR3 DNA: TGTGCCAGCAGCTTGGCGGGACAGGGGTTAAGTGATGAGCAGTTCTTC. Supplemented by reference TRBV5-6 and TRBJ2-1, the full variable domain reads DAGVTQSPTHLIKTRGQQVTLRCSPKSGHDTVSWYQQALGQGPQFIFQYYEEEERQRGNFPDRFSGHQFPNYSSELNVNALLLGDSALYLCASSLAGQGLSDEQFFGPGTRLTVL.